This T cell receptor (beta chain) was sequenced in a study of blood T cell repertoires in COVID-19. About the research overall: The samples span acute and convalescent COVID-19 from the United States, Italy and Spain. In each case, the material was cDNA or gDNA derived from T cells, B-cell-depleted T cells, or PBMCs.

Some clones are missing from TCRdb's copy, which holds only in-frame ones; the method was immunoSEQ multiplex PCR. The data contain roughly 300,000 clones, approximately 87% of them singletons. Seattle's cohort entered during active infection and was followed longitudinally. Per the germline V gene, CDR1 is SGHNT and CDR2 is YYREEE (reference sequence). The CDR3 is 14 residues long. After removal of 5 bases from V and 2 bases from J, the junction contained 5 bases not matched to a gene. This TCR derives from a woman aged 30 to 39 with COVID-19, enrolled during active disease. V usage is TRBV5-4 and J usage is TRBJ1-1; 8 bases line up with TRBD1. Sequencing was performed on peripheral blood. The DNA for the CDR3 is TGTGCCAGCAGACAGGGGGGGGCCAACACTGAAGCTTTCTTT. It translates to CASRQGGANTEAFF.